One sample yielded the 23 T cell receptor beta chains listed below, sequenced in a study of blood T cell repertoires in COVID-19. Sequencing used immunoSEQ multiplex PCR; TCRdb keeps in-frame clones, though not all of them. The profile shows around 260,000 clones, approximately 92% of them singletons. The sequencing sample was made of PBMCs or T cells enriched from blood (not recorded which). These receptors came from a woman under 40 who had recovered from COVID-19.

On this clone: This CDR3 is also generated by other DNA sequences in the sample. The J gene is TRBJ1-1, the V gene TRBV19; 7 bases agree with TRBD1. The CDR3 contains 14 residues. The germline V gene has CDR1 LNHDA and CDR2 SQIVND (reference sequence). Trimming removed 3 bases from V and 1 base from J; junction bases left unmatched: 2. The CDR3 sequence: CASSMRQGNTEAFF. The CDR3 DNA reads TGTGCCAGTAGTATGAGACAGGGGAACACTGAAGCTTTCTTT.

This clone showed up just a few times. CDR3 nucleotides: TGTGCCAGCGGGGGGAAATGGGACGGCGGCTACACCTTC. Translating gives CASGGKWDGGYTF. The rearrangement uses TRBV27 and TRBJ1-2, with a tentative D call TRBD1 (5 bases). V lost 8 bases, J lost 8 bases, and 18 bases lay in between. The length of the CDR3 is 13 residues. The germline gives CDR1 MNHEY, CDR2 SMNVEV (reference sequence).

The chain has TRBV20-1 and TRBJ2-5; D is possibly TRBD2 (5 bases). The ends were cut back, 5 bases at V and 5 bases at J, with 6 bases in the middle. This CDR3 region has 10 residues. Germline V lookup: CDR1 DFQATT, CDR2 SNEGSKA (reference sequence). The DNA of the CDR3 is TGCAGTGCTGGGGAGGAGACCCAGTACTTC. Residues: CSAGEETQYF.

V usage is TRBV6-2 or TRBV6-3 and J usage is TRBJ1-1, with D possibly matching TRBD1 (5 bases). Deletions cut 6 bases from V and 4 bases from J, with 18 bases between. CDR1 is MNHEY and CDR2 is SVGEGT in the germline V gene. The CDR3 has 15 amino acids. CDR3 amino acids: CASSTQRGYGTEAFF. The CDR3 nucleotides read TGTGCCAGCAGCACCCAACGGGGGTATGGCACTGAAGCTTTCTTT.

The chain links TRBV10-1 to TRBJ2-3; D is unresolved. The germline V and J ends were trimmed by 5 bases and 1 base, with 10 bases remaining between them. Germline V gives CDR1 WNHNN, CDR2 SYGVQD (reference sequence). The CDR3 is made up of 14 amino acids. CDR3 amino acids: CASSPGAGTDTQYF. CDR3 bases: TGCGCCAGCAGTCCCGGAGCTGGCACAGATACGCAGTATTTT.

This clone came up once. This chain joins TRBV19 and TRBJ2-7; D may be TRBD2 (6 bases). The CDR3 contains 15 residues. Trimming removed 3 bases from V and 7 bases from J, with 19 bases in between. Germline V CDR1 and CDR2: LNHDA, SQIVND (reference sequence). The CDR3 sequence is CASSMEGPRPREQYF. The CDR3 DNA is TGTGCCAGTAGTATGGAGGGCCCCCGGCCTCGGGAGCAGTACTTC.

J is TRBJ1-2 and V is TRBV2; perhaps TRBD1 as D (5 bases). Germline loops: CDR1 SNHLY, CDR2 FYNNEI. With 0 bases removed from V and 7 bases from J, the gap between germline ends came to 9 bases. The CDR3 length is 13 residues. The CDR3: CASSEARDRGYTF. The CDR3 nucleotides read TGTGCCAGCAGTGAAGCGCGGGACCGTGGCTACACCTTC. The whole variable domain, filled in from reference TRBV2 and TRBJ1-2, reads EPEVTQTPSHQVTQMGQEVILRCVPISNHLYFYWYRQILGQKVEFLVSFYNNEISEKSEIFDDQFSVERPDGSNFTLKIRSTKLEDSAMYFCASSEARDRGYTFGSGTRLTVV.

This chain uses TRBV27 with TRBJ2-7, with 11 nucleotides matching TRBD2. CDR1 MNHEY and CDR2 SMNVEV come from the germline V gene (reference sequence). The CDR3 has 14 residues. V gave up 2 bases and J gave up 3 bases; unmatched junction bases: 0. The CDR3 is CASSLGTSGYEQYF. DNA for the CDR3: TGTGCCAGCAGTTTAGGGACTAGCGGCTACGAGCAGTACTTC.

The chain combines TRBV6-2 or TRBV6-3 with TRBJ2-2; weak D call: TRBD1 (6 bases). This CDR3 region has 15 residues. Germline CDR1 is MNHEY and CDR2 is SVGEGT. Trimming shortened V by 3 bases and J by 3 bases, and 11 bases separated the two germline ends. CDR3 residues: CASSYTGPDTGELFF. In DNA, the CDR3 is TGTGCCAGCAGTTATACAGGGCCTGACACCGGGGAGCTGTTTTTT.

The gene calls are TRBV7-2 and TRBJ1-6; D uncertain. The V gene lost 0 bases and the J gene lost 6 bases, with 9 bases spanning the gap. The CDR3 contains 15 residues. CDR1 and CDR2 from the germline V gene are SGHTA and FQGNSA. For the CDR3, the DNA is TGTGCCAGCAGCTTAGCGGCAGGTGGTAATTCACCCCTCCACTTT. Translating it yields CASSLAAGGNSPLHF.

This clone was recorded once. The rearrangement uses TRBV18 and TRBJ2-7, with 13 bases fitting TRBD2. This CDR3 has 16 residues. V shed 3 bases, J shed 7 bases, and the junction held 9 bases outside the gene matches. CDR1 is KGHSH, CDR2 LQKENI, per germline. CDR3 nucleotide sequence: TGTGCCAGCTCACCCAATGGACTAGCGGGAGTGGGTGAGCAGTACTTC. Translation: CASSPNGLAGVGEQYF.

The chain joins TRBV28 to TRBJ2-7, with 7 bases fitting TRBD2. Germline assignment: CDR1 MDHEN and CDR2 SYDVKM. The junction had 12 bases not matched to a gene; V was cut back by 6 bases and J by 4 bases. The CDR3 totals 15 residues. The CDR3 spells CASSTTGGGPYEQYF. CDR3 sequence (DNA): TGTGCCAGCAGCACTACCGGGGGAGGGCCTTACGAGCAGTACTTC.

The V gene is TRBV7-6, the J gene TRBJ2-3; 7 bases match TRBD1. Germline lookup yields CDR1 SGHVS and CDR2 FNYEAQ. Trimming cost V 5 bases and J 7 bases; bases outside gene matches: 9. The CDR3 sequence is 14 residues long. As DNA, the CDR3 is TGTGCCAGCAGCCCAACAGGGGATGGAAATACGCAGTATTTT. It specifies CASSPTGDGNTQYF.

The rearrangement uses TRBV30 and TRBJ2-5, with 7 bases that match TRBD2. The length of the CDR3 is 11 residues. The ends lost 7 bases at V and 5 bases at J; junction bases unmatched: 4. CDR1 and CDR2 from the germline V gene are GTSNPN and SVGIG (reference sequence). The CDR3 protein is CAFMGGETQYF. As DNA, the CDR3 is TGTGCCTTTATGGGGGGGGAGACCCAGTACTTC.

The rearrangement links TRBV10-1 to TRBJ2-1, with 13 bases fitting TRBD2. CDR1 is WNHNN and CDR2 is SYGVQD in the germline V gene (reference sequence). V lost 8 bases and J lost 10; bases outside the gene matches: 8. The CDR3 contains 14 residues. The CDR3 is CASSPGLAGREQFF. CDR3 DNA: TGCGCCAGCTCCCCGGGACTAGCGGGAAGGGAGCAGTTCTTC.

The chain uses TRBV30 and TRBJ1-3, with 10 bases aligning to TRBD1. This CDR3 has 16 amino acids. V was pared by 0 bases and J by 4 bases, with 6 bases of the junction left unmatched. The germline V gene encodes CDR1 GTSNPN and CDR2 SVGIG (reference sequence). The DNA for the CDR3 is TGTGCCTGGAGTGTACGGGACAGGGGCCACGGAAACACCATATATTTT. This sequence encodes CAWSVRDRGHGNTIYF.

V gene TRBV14 combines with J gene TRBJ2-1, with TRBD2 matching 7 bases. V dropped 1 base and J dropped 6; count of bases not matched to a gene: 6. This CDR3 comprises 15 residues. CDR1 and CDR2 (germline): SGHDN, FVKESK. The CDR3 DNA follows: TGTGCCAGCAGCCAAGTATGGGTAGCGGGCAATGAGCAGTTCTTC. Its translation is CASSQVWVAGNEQFF.

The V gene is TRBV18, the J gene TRBJ1-5, with 10 bases matching TRBD1. CDR3 length: 15 amino acids. Germline trimming cut 6 bases from V and 6 bases from J; bases unmatched to any gene: 8. In germline, CDR1 is KGHSH, CDR2 LQKENI. CDR3 protein: CASSLDRGRSQPQHF. The CDR3 region has the DNA TGTGCCAGCTCTCTGGACAGGGGGAGGAGTCAGCCCCAGCATTTT.

This chain connects TRBV3-1 (or the pseudogene TRBV3-2) to TRBJ1-1; no clear D. CDR1 is LGHDT, CDR2 YNNKEL, per germline (reference sequence). CDR3 length: 14 residues. Trimming pared 4 bases from V and 1 base from J, leaving 10 bases between. DNA of the CDR3: TGTGCCAGCAGCCCACCACAACGGAACACTGAAGCTTTCTTT. Translating gives CASSPPQRNTEAFF.

The chain links TRBV2 to TRBJ1-1; 7 nucleotides align to TRBD1. Trimming cost V 6 bases and J 0 bases; bases outside gene matches: 4. This CDR3 is built from 14 residues. Germline CDR1 SNHLY, CDR2 FYNNEI. The CDR3, as DNA: TGTGCCAGCAGCCGCGACAGGGTGAACACTGAAGCTTTCTTT. This gives the protein CASSRDRVNTEAFF.

The chain has TRBV7-2 and TRBJ1-5, with TRBD1 matching 9 bases. The CDR3 is made up of 15 amino acids. V gave up 4 bases and J gave up 0 bases; unmatched junction bases: 1. Germline CDR1 is SGHTA and CDR2 is FQGNSA. CDR3 nucleotide sequence: TGTGCCAGCAGCTGGACAGGGGATAGCAATCAGCCCCAGCATTTT. It yields the protein CASSWTGDSNQPQHF.

The CDR3 sequence is CASSQDYWGDYGYTF. DNA of the CDR3: TGTGCCAGCAGCCAAGATTATTGGGGGGACTATGGCTACACCTTC. The chain uses TRBV14 and TRBJ1-2, with TRBD1 as a possible D gene (5 bases). The V and J ends lost 0 bases and 3 bases respectively, with 11 bases between them. Germline V gene lookup returns CDR1 SGHDN and CDR2 FVKESK. The CDR3 sequence is 15 residues long. Based on the CDR3 plus reference TRBV14 and TRBJ1-2, the full variable domain is EAGVTQFPSHSVIEKGQTVTLRCDPISGHDNLYWYRRVMGKEIKFLLHFVKESKQDESGMPNNRFLAERTGGTYSTLKVQPAELEDSGVYFCASSQDYWGDYGYTFGSGTRLTVV.

The J gene is TRBJ1-2, the V gene TRBV7-2, with 9 bases that match TRBD1. Per germline, CDR1 SGHTA and CDR2 FQGNSA. The CDR3 loop spans 15 amino acids. Trimming removed 0 bases from V and 3 bases from J; junction bases left unmatched: 2. The DNA of the CDR3 is TGTGCCAGCAGCTTAGCGAGGACAGGGGACTATGGCTACACCTTC. Translated: CASSLARTGDYGYTF.